The source of this TCR beta chain is a study of blood T cell repertoires in COVID-19. For the study at large: In each case, the material was cDNA or gDNA derived from T cells, B-cell-depleted T cells, or PBMCs.

Germline assignment: CDR1 MGHDK and CDR2 SYGVNS. The V end was cut by 0 bases, the J end by 4 bases, with 6 bases between. This CDR3 spans 13 amino acids. Authors' processing steps: Estimation of nucleated cell counts was performed using reference gene primer amplification. Sequenced by immunoSEQ multiplex PCR; TCRdb stores in-frame clones only, minus some. V, J and clone size are those of that table, while D and trimming were read from the DNA. The data show about 480,000 clones, around nine tenths seen once. Which cohort a participant joined came from the clinical history participants gave. The rearrangement links TRBV25-1 to TRBJ1-1; D is unclear. This clonotype was sampled from a woman aged 55-69 years who had recovered from COVID-19. Sequenced: PBMCs or T cells enriched from blood (not recorded which). The CDR3 DNA reads as TGTGCCAGCAGTGAATATACGGGCACTGAAGCTTTCTTT. This codes for CASSEYTGTEAFF. Complete variable domain (other parts from reference TRBV25-1 and TRBJ1-1): EADIYQTPRYLVIGTGKKITLECSQTMGHDKMYWYQQDPGMELHLIHYSYGVNSTEKGDLSSESTVSRIRTEHFPLTLESARPSHTSQYLCASSEYTGTEAFFGQGTRLTVV.